This TCR beta chain was captured by sequencing in a study of T cell clonality in common variable immunodeficiency. Profiled with immunoSEQ multiplex PCR; TCRdb holds only in-frame clones, not every one. The sample includes roughly 38,000 clones, none of them occurring once. This clone was picked up many times. The observed sequence ends 3 residues before the CDR3 terminus, with the missing tail filled in from the germline J gene. Germline-derived CDR1 and CDR2 are SNHLY and FYNNEI. The CDR3 is 12 residues long. The sequence was collected from a person between 18 and 75 years old in good health. The specimen sequenced was peripheral blood mononuclear cells. The V and J genes are TRBV2 and TRBJ1-3; D uncertain. The CDR3: CASSEGAVRIYF. Partial CDR3 DNA: TGTGCCAGCAGTGAAGGGGCAGTCAGG.